The 5 T cell receptor beta chains reported below all come from one sample, sequenced in a study of CD8 T cells in Susac syndrome. The authors reverse transcribed roughly 0.5 to 1 ug RNA with random hexamers. Via MiXCR, TCRdb re-called the immunoSEQ multiplex PCR reads, giving one row per CDR3 protein. The sample includes around 200,000 distinct CDR3 sequences, around 93% of them seen just once. The sequenced sample consisted of CD4+ T cells from PBMCs. These TCRs come from a human donor with multiple sclerosis.

The chain recombines TRBV3-1 with TRBJ2-7; D call uncertain. Per germline, CDR1 LGHDT and CDR2 YNNKEL (reference sequence). The CDR3 loop spans 15 amino acids. V was trimmed by 1 base and J by 0 bases, leaving 10 bases between them. CDR3 protein: CASSQVQRSSYEQYF. As DNA, the CDR3 is TGTGCCAGCAGCCAAGTTCAGAGGAGCTCCTACGAGCAGTACTTC.

Notes on this clonotype: Germline and junction disagree at one end, which may indicate a read error. The chain couples TRBV29-1 to TRBJ1-1; no firm D call. CDR1 and CDR2 from the germline V gene are SQVTM and ANQGSEA. The CDR3 extends over 16 amino acids. The CDR3: CSVEGWGGLGNTEAFF. In nucleotides, the CDR3 is TGCAGCGTCGAAGGATGGGGAGGGCTGGGGAACACTGAAGCTTTCTTT. Variable domain in full (rest from reference TRBV29-1 and TRBJ1-1): SAVISQKPSRDICQRGTSLTIQCQVDSQVTMMFWYRQQPGQSLTLIATANQGSEATYESGFVIDKFPISRPNLTFSTLTVSNMSPEDSSIYLCSVEGWGGLGNTEAFFGQGTRLTVV.

The chain links TRBV18 to TRBJ2-7, with a weak D call TRBD1 (5 bases). The V and J ends lost 4 bases and 6 bases respectively, with 16 bases between them. The germline V gene has CDR1 KGHSH and CDR2 LQKENI. This CDR3 is built from 14 residues. CDR3 in amino acids: CASSLIQGVGEQYF. CDR3 DNA sequence: TGTGCCAGCTCACTAATCCAGGGCGTCGGCGAGCAGTACTTC.

The J gene is TRBJ2-1, the V gene TRBV14; TRBD2 agrees at 10 bases. CDR3 length: 15 residues. Germline values: CDR1 SGHDN, CDR2 FVKESK. With 1 base clipped from V and 10 bases from J, the junction kept 7 bases outside the gene matches. In DNA, the CDR3 is TGTGCCAGCAGCCAAGCACTAGCGGGGTGGGGAGAGCAGTTCTTC. Protein sequence: CASSQALAGWGEQFF.

The chain combines TRBV29-1 with TRBJ2-1; maybe TRBD1 (6 bases). The V and J ends lost 7 bases and 6 bases respectively, with 13 bases between them. Germline lookup yields CDR1 SQVTM and CDR2 ANQGSEA. The CDR3 consists of 12 residues. Written as DNA, the CDR3 is TGCAGCGGCTCGTGGGGGCCCAATGAGCAGTTCTTC. The encoded protein is CSGSWGPNEQFF.